This T cell receptor beta chain was profiled in a study of early T cells in non-severe SARS-CoV-2 infection. Background on the study: Alpha and beta chains were unpaired, from unsorted whole-blood bulk RNA.

This clonotype was found a few times. The CDR3 runs to 15 residues. The V and J ends lost 3 bases and 5 bases, in that order; junction bases with no gene match: 3. Germline CDR1 reads SGHTA; CDR2 reads FQGTGA. The TCR library protocol attached unique molecular identifiers to the individual cDNA molecules. MiXCR was run by TCRdb on the 5' RACE reads, yielding one entry per CDR3 protein. There are about 68,000 distinct CDR3 sequences in the sample; approximately 11% occur only once, and 6.4% lies in the top ten. V gene TRBV7-3 combines with J gene TRBJ2-5; TRBD2 agrees at 13 bases. The clonotype originates from an adult who was a healthcare worker with PCR-confirmed SARS-CoV-2 infection or an uninfected control (not recorded which). The sequencing input was whole blood. The CDR3 DNA follows: TGTGCCAGCAGCTTGGGACTAGCGGGACCGGAGACCCAGTACTTC. Translating it yields CASSLGLAGPETQYF. The whole variable domain, filled in from reference TRBV7-3 and TRBJ2-5, reads GAGVSQTPSNKVTEKGKYVELRCDPISGHTALYWYRQSLGQGPEFLIYFQGTGAADDSGLPNDRFFAVRPEGSVSTLKIQRTERGDSAVYLCASSLGLAGPETQYFGPGTRLLVL.